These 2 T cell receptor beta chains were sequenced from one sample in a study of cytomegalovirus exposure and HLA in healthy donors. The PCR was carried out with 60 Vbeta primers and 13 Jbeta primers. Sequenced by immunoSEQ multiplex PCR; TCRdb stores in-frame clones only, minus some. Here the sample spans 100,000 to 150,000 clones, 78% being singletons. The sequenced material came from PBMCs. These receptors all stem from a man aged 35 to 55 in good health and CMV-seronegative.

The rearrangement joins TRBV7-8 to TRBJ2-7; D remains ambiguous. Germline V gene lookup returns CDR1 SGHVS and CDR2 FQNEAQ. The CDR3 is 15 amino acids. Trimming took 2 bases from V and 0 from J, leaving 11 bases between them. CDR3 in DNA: TGTGCCAGCAGCTTAACTTCAGGCAGCTCCTACGAGCAGTACTTC. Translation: CASSLTSGSSYEQYF.

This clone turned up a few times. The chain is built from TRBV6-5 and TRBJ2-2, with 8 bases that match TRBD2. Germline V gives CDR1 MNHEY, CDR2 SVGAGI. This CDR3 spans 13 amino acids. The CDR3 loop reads CATHSGGPGELFF. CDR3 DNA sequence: TGTGCGACACACTCGGGGGGGCCCGGGGAGCTGTTTTTT.